This TCR beta chain comes out of a study of monozygotic twins with inflammatory bowel disease. TCRdb reanalyzed the 5' RACE reads, giving one entry per CDR3 protein sequence and no DNA. In all, the sample yields approximately 120,000 distinct CDR3 sequences. This TCR came from a human donor with ulcerative colitis or Crohn's disease, or a healthy co-twin of an affected twin (not recorded which). Sequenced material: blood.

CDR3 amino acids: CASSLVSARYNEQFF. V gene TRBV7-2 combines with J gene TRBJ2-1. This CDR3 is 15 amino acids long. The germline gives CDR1 SGHTA, CDR2 FQGNSA.